The following is a TCR beta chain sequence with its context. This sample is drawn from a study of T cell responses to AZD1222 COVID-19 vaccine. The method was immunoSEQ multiplex PCR; TCRdb's version includes in-frame clones alone and lacks a portion of them. This table holds fewer than 150,000 clones, around 86% found once. This CDR3 spans 17 amino acids. The clonotype originates from an adult in good health. The rearrangement uses TRBV21-1 and TRBJ2-1; whether TRBD2, the table's D call, matches the DNA was not checked. TRBV21-1 is a pseudogene locus. The sequencing here drew on peripheral blood, taken on day 0 of AZD1222 vaccination. The CDR3 nucleotides read TGTGCCAGCAGCAAAGGGGGCGCGTTGCGGGAGGGCAATGAGCAGTTCTTC. Its translation: CASSKGGALREGNEQFF.